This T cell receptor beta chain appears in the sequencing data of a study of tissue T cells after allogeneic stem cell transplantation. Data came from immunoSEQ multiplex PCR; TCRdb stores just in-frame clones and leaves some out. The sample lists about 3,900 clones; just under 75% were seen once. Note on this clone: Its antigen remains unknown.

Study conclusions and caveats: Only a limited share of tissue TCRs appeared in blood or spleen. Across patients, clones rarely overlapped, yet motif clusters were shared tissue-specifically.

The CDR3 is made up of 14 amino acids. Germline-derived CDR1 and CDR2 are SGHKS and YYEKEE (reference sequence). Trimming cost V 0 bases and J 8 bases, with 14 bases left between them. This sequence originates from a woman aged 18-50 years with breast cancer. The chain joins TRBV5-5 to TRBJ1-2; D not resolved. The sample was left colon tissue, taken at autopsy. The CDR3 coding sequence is TGTGCCAGCAGCTTGGTTTCAGCCAGCGGAGGCTACACCTTC. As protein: CASSLVSASGGYTF.